Listed below are T cell receptor beta chains from one sample, sequenced in a study of tumor-infiltrating lymphocytes in primary liver carcinoma. TCRdb re-called the multiplex PCR reads with MiXCR, one entry per CDR3 protein. This repertoire shows around 170,000 distinct CDR3 sequences, approximately 60% found once; its top ten account for around three quarters. Material: peripheral blood. The origin of the receptors is a man aged 40-49 years with primary liver carcinoma and hepatitis B virus infection. Each CDR3 is given without its conserved first and last residue. Fields, in order: clone size, V gene, CDR3 protein. Part of the rows lack a size; the others show once, few, many or a class for expanded clones.

>-|TRBV5-4
ASSGGQKNIQY
>many|TRBV29-1
SVDQGTDTQY
>-|TRBV14
ASSPQGNGELF
>once|TRBV6-5
ASSFNRKTGQY
>few|TRBV14
ASSPLAGGGTDTQY
>-|TRBV5-4
ASSTGTTIGNEKLF
>-|TRBV6-6
ASSMSFPGQDGYT
>-|TRBV5-4
ARSSGTRRYEQY
>-|TRBV4-3
ASSQGRAGGPGELF
>many|TRBV29-1
SVFGQGRRETQY
>once|TRBV11-1
VSSLITDSQY
>many|TRBV29-1
SVVVSYEQY
>-|TRBV6-6
ASRQGSYEQY
>-|TRBV6-1
ASSGLGGLAGKLYEQY
>-|TRBV10-3
AISYGGGVPDTQY
>-|TRBV10-3
AISELGLAAEDEQF
>-|TRBV28
ASRHRLAVNEKLF
>few|TRBV6-5
ASTAKAGELF
>once|TRBV12-3/TRBV12-4
ASSSLSGGFFEQF
>-|TRBV7-9
VSSLASVLYEQY
>-|TRBV10-2
ASRLGPSLDEQY
>many|TRBV11-2
ASIPGKAGELF
>-|TRBV11-2
ASSLRLRLAGGSYEQY
>many|TRBV11-2
ASSLGRGDTQY
>few|TRBV6-5
ASSGWGEQY
>-|TRBV28
ASSWGLVGSTDTQY
>few|TRBV10-1
ASSDSGRVGEQF
>-|TRBV2
ASKGLAGGNEQF